This T cell receptor beta chain came from a study of CD8+ T cells in alopecia areata. Across the whole study: Once tofacitinib had been taken for 6 to 18 months, 6 months off drug followed. Study-wide results and caveats: Scalp samples also yield sequences from resident alphabeta T cells of normal skin. Mouse data revealed clearer TCR sharing than patient data did, a gap possibly tied to HLA.

Sequencing templates came from extracted RNA that was reverse transcribed into cDNA. The protocol was immunoSEQ multiplex PCR, while the TCRdb copy is restricted to in-frame clones and leaves out a portion. The sample has about 160,000 clones; more than 45% are singletons. Trimming shortened V by 3 bases and J by 4 bases, and 12 bases separated the two germline ends. CDR1 GTSNPN and CDR2 SVGIG come from the germline V gene (reference sequence). The CDR3 totals 13 residues. Comment on this clone: Antigen specificity is unknown.

The source is a human donor with alopecia areata. Input material: CD4+ T cells sorted from blood. The genes are TRBV30 and TRBJ1-1; no clear D gene. The CDR3 DNA reads TGTGCCTGGAGCCGTCGAGGGAGCACTGAAGCTTTCTTT. Its translation is CAWSRRGSTEAFF.